This T cell receptor beta chain originates from a study of OX40 agonist ivuxolimab in advanced cancers. Study-level background: A male proportion of 82.7% was recorded, with mean age around 60 years and range about 23 to 80. Whole-study findings and limits: Researchers did not determine the expanded peripheral T cells' antigen specificity.

Trimming at V came to 5 bases and at J to 7 bases, leaving 12 bases not matched to a gene. Germline CDR1 is SGHTA and CDR2 is FQGNSA. This CDR3 spans 15 amino acids. Clones were read by immunoSEQ multiplex PCR, and TCRdb kept only the in-frame ones, dropping some. The sample records about 67,000 clones, about nine tenths being singletons. As regards this clone: Antigen specificity is unknown.

Sequenced here: CD4+ or CD8+ T cells sorted from blood, sampled in a trial of the OX40 agonist ivuxolimab. The chain combines TRBV7-2 with TRBJ1-2, with 8 bases matching TRBD1. The TCR sequence derives from an adult with an advanced solid tumor such as melanoma, head and neck, liver or kidney cancer. CDR3 DNA sequence: TGTGCCAGCAGCCCGGACAGGGCCCCCGTGTCTGGCTACACCTTC. This gives the protein CASSPDRAPVSGYTF. The variable domain in full, completed from reference TRBV7-2 and TRBJ1-2, reads GAGVSQSPSNKVTEKGKDVELRCDPISGHTALYWYRQSLGQGLEFLIYFQGNSAPDKSGLPSDRFSAERTGGSVSTLTIQRTQQEDSAVYLCASSPDRAPVSGYTFGSGTRLTVV.